This TCR beta chain appears in the sequencing data of a study of T cells in narcolepsy. Study as a whole: Enrolled donors included narcolepsy type 1 or type 2 patients and healthy controls. Study-level results: Same-patient CSF and blood CD4+ T cell clonotypes included HCRT-specific and TRIB2-specific autoreactive ones. Autoreactive clonotypes reportedly recurred in blood of same and different patients, not controls.

V shed 2 bases, J shed 2 bases, and the junction held 5 bases outside the gene matches. This CDR3 region has 15 residues. Germline values: CDR1 PRHDT, CDR2 FYEKMQ (reference sequence). Some clones are missing from TCRdb's copy, which holds only in-frame ones; the method was immunoSEQ multiplex PCR. Among some 20,000 clones listed, around 83% were seen once. With regard to this clone: Its antigen remains unidentified.

The sequence was collected from a human donor in good health. Sequencing was done on a sample of memory (CD45RA-) CD4+ T cells from blood. J is TRBJ2-7 and V is TRBV13; TRBD2 matches at 8 bases. DNA of the CDR3: TGTGCCAGCAGCTTACGAACTAGCGGTACCTACGAGCAGTACTTC. This codes for CASSLRTSGTYEQYF. Looking up the rest from reference TRBV13 and TRBJ2-7 gives the full variable domain: AAGVIQSPRHLIKEKRETATLKCYPIPRHDTVYWYQQGPGQDPQFLISFYEKMQSDKGSIPDRFSAQQFSDYHSELNMSSLELGDSALYFCASSLRTSGTYEQYFGPGTRLTVT.